This T cell receptor beta chain was identified in a study of T cell responses to AZD1222 COVID-19 vaccine. The study's findings and limits: Females made up more of the donors, who were largely white British, and clonal diversity may have come out too low.

A note on this clone: Its antigen remains unknown.

V lost 2 bases, J lost 4 bases, and 14 bases lay in between. Germline assignment: CDR1 SEHNR and CDR2 FQNEAQ (reference sequence). The CDR3 is 15 amino acids. TCRdb's copy holds only in-frame clones and misses some; the assay was immunoSEQ multiplex PCR. The sample has about 170,000 clones, 80% to 90% seen once; the top ten hold more than 3.5%. This TCR was recovered from an adult who received the MenACWY meningococcal vaccine as a control. This sample comprised peripheral blood, obtained 28 days after the second dose of the MenACWY control vaccine. V gene TRBV7-9 combines with J gene TRBJ1-2, with a possible D match to TRBD1 (5 bases). In DNA, the CDR3 is TGTGCCAGCAGCTTACTGGGGGAGCGGGTCTATGGCTACACCTTC. It yields the protein CASSLLGERVYGYTF.